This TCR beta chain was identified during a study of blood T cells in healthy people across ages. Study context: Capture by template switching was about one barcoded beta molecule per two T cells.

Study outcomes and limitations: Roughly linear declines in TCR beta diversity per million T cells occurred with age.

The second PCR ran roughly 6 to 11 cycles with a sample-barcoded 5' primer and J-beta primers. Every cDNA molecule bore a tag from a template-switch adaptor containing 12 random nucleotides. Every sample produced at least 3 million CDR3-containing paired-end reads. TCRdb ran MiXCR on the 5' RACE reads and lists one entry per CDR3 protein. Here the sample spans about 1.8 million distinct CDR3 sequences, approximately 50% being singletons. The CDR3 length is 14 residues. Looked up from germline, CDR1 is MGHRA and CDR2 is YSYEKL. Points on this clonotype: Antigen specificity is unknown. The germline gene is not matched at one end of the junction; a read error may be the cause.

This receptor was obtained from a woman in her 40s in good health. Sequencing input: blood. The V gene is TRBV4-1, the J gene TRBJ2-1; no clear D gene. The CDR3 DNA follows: TGCGCCGGCAGCCAAGATCAATTTTCCAATGAGCAGTTCTTC. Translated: CAGSQDQFSNEQFF.